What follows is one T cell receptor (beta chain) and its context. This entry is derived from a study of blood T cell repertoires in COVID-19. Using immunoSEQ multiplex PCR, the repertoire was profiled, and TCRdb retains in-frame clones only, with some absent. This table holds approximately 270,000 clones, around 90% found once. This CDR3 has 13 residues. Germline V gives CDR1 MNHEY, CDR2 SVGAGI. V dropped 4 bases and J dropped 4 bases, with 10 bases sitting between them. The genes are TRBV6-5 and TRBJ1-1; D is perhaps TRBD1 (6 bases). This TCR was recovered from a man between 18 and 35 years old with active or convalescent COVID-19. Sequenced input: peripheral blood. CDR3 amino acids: CASSSTGITEAFF. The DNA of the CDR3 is TGTGCCAGCAGTTCTACAGGGATCACTGAAGCTTTCTTT.